This entry is about one T cell receptor (beta chain). Its cognate antigen is unknown. PCR involved 60 Vbeta and 13 Jbeta primers. Assay used: immunoSEQ multiplex PCR; TCRdb lists only in-frame clones, some missing. Of 95,000 to 150,000 clones listed, around three quarters were seen once; the top ten hold about 3.7%. The data stem from a study of cytomegalovirus exposure and HLA in healthy donors. General study findings and limits: Cytomegalovirus status was reportedly diagnosed by the classifier with high sensitivity and specificity.

Germline V gene data show CDR1 as SGDLS and CDR2 as YYNGEE. The CDR3 is 15 amino acids. The junction had 11 bases not matched to a gene; V was cut back by 4 bases and J by 5 bases. This receptor was identified in a human donor in good health. Sequencing was done on a sample of PBMCs. The V and J genes are TRBV9 and TRBJ2-7, with 8 nucleotides matching TRBD1. CDR3 in amino acids: CASSNRGQGLHEQYF. The CDR3 DNA sequence: TGTGCCAGCAGCAACCGCGGACAGGGACTGCACGAGCAGTACTTC.